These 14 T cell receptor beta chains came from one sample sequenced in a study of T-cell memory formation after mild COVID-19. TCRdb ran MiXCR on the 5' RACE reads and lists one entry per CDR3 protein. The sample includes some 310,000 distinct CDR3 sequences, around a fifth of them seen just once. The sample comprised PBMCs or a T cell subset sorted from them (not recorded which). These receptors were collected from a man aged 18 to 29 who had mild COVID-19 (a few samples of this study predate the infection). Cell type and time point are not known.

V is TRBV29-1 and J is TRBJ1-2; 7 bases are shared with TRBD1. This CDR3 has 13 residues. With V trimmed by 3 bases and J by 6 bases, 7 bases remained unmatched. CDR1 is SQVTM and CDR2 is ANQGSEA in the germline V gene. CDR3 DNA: TGCAGCGTTGATGAGGGGACAGTGCATGGCTACACCTTC. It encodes CSVDEGTVHGYTF.

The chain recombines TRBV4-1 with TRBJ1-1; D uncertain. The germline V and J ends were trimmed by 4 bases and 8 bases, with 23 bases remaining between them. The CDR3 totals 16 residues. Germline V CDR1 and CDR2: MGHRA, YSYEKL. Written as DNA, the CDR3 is TGCGCCAGCAGCCGCTCCCTGGTCGGCGAAACATCCGAAGCTTTCTTT. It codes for CASSRSLVGETSEAFF.

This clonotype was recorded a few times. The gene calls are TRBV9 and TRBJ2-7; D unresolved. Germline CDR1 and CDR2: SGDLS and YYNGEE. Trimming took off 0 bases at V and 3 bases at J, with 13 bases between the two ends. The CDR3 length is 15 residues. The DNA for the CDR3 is TGTGCCAGCAGCGTAGCTACGGGCAAACGCTACGAGCAGTACTTC. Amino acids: CASSVATGKRYEQYF.

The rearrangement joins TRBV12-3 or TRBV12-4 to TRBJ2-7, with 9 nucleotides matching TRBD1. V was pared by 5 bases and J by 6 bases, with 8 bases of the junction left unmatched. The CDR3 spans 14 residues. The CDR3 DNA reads TGTGCCAGCAGTAGAACAGGGGGCCGTGGCGAGCAGTACTTC. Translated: CASSRTGGRGEQYF.

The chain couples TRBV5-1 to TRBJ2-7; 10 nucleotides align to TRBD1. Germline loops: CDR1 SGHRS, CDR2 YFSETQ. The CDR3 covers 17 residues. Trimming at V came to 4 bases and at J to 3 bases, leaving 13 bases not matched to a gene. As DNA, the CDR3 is TGCGCCAGCAGCGAAGGGACAGGGGCCGCCGGAGACTACGAGCAGTACGTC. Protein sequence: CASSEGTGAAGDYEQYV.

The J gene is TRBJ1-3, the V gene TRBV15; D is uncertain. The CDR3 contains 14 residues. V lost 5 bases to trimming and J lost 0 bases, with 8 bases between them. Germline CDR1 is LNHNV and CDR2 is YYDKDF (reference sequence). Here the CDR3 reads CATSGQVSGNTIYF. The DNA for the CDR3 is TGTGCCACCAGCGGCCAGGTCTCTGGAAACACCATATATTTT.

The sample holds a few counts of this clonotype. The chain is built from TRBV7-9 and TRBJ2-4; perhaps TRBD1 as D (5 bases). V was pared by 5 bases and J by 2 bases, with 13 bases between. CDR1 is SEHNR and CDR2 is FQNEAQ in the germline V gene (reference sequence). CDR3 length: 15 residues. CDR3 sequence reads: CASSPDTVTKNIQYF. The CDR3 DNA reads TGTGCCAGCAGCCCGGACACAGTGACCAAAAACATTCAGTACTTC.

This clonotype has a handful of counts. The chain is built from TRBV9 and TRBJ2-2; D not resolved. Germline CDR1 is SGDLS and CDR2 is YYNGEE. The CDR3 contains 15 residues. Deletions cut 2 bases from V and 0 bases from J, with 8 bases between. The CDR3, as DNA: TGTGCCAGCAGCGTGGATCCTGCGAACACCGGGGAGCTGTTTTTT. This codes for CASSVDPANTGELFF.

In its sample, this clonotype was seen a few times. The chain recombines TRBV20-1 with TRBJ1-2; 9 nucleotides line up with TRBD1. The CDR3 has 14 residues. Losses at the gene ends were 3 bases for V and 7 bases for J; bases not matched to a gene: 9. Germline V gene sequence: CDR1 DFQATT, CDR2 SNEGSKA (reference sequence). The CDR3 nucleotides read TGCAGTGCTAGCTGGGGGGACAGGGCCTCTGGCTACACCTTC. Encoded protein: CSASWGDRASGYTF.

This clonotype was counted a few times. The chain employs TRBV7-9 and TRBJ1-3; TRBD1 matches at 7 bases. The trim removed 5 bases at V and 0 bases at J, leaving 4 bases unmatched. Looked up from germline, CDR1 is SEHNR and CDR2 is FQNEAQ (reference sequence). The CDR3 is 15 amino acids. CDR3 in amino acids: CASSPQGNSGNTIYF. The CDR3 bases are TGTGCCAGCAGCCCACAGGGGAACTCTGGAAACACCATATATTTT. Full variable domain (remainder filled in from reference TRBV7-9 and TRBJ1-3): DTGVSQNPRHKITKRGQNVTFRCDPISEHNRLYWYRQTLGQGPEFLTYFQNEAQLEKSRLLSDRFSAERPKGSFSTLEIQRTEQGDSAMYLCASSPQGNSGNTIYFGEGSWLTVV.

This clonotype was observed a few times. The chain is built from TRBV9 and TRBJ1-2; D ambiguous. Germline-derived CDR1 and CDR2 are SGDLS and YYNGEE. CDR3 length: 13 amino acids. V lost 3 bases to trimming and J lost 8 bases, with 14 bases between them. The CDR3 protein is CASSESLIQGYTF. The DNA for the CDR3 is TGTGCCAGCAGCGAGTCCTTGATTCAAGGCTACACCTTC.

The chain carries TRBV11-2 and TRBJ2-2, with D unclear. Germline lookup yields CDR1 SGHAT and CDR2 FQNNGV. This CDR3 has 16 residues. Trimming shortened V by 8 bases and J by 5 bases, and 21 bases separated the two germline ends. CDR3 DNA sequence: TGTGCCAGCCTCGAGATAGGCCCCATGGGGACCGGGGAGCTGTTTTTT. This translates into CASLEIGPMGTGELFF. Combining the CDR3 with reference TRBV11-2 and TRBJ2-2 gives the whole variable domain EAGVAQSPRYKIIEKRQSVAFWCNPISGHATLYWYQQILGQGPKLLIQFQNNGVVDDSQLPKDRFSAERLKGVDSTLKIQPAKLEDSAVYLCASLEIGPMGTGELFFGEGSRLTVL.

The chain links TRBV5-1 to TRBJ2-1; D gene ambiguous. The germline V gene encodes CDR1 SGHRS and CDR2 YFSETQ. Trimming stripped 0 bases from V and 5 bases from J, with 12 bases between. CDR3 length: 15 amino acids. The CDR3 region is CASSLDWTPDNEQFF. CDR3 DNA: TGCGCCAGCAGCTTGGATTGGACGCCGGACAATGAGCAGTTCTTC.

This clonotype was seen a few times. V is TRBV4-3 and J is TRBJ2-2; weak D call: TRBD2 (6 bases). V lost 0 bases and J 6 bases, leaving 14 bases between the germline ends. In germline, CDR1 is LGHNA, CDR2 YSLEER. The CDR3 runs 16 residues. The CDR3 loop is CASSQEAVWGAGELFF. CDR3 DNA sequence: TGCGCCAGCAGCCAAGAAGCAGTATGGGGGGCCGGGGAGCTGTTTTTT.